The 27 T cell receptor beta chains below all came from one sample that was sequenced in a study of blood T cell repertoires in COVID-19. Assay used: immunoSEQ multiplex PCR; TCRdb lists only in-frame clones, some missing. The sample lists approximately 180,000 clones; around 83% were seen once. The sequencing input was PBMCs or T cells enriched from blood (not recorded which). All receptors come from a man aged 35 to 55 who had recovered from COVID-19.

V gene TRBV2 combines with J gene TRBJ1-6; no definite D call. Trimming shortened V by 2 bases and J by 0 bases, and 11 bases separated the two germline ends. The germline CDR1 and CDR2 sequences are SNHLY and FYNNEI. This CDR3 has 17 residues. Here the CDR3 reads CASSERHPSSYNSPLHF. CDR3 DNA: TGTGCCAGCAGTGAAAGACACCCGAGCTCCTATAATTCACCCCTCCACTTT.

The V and J genes are TRBV7-9 and TRBJ1-1, with a tentative D call TRBD1 (5 bases). Trimming stripped 3 bases from V and 2 bases from J, with 10 bases between. The CDR3 totals 14 residues. Germline V gene sequence: CDR1 SEHNR, CDR2 FQNEAQ (reference sequence). CDR3 bases: TGTGCCAGCAGCTTCGGACATAGCAACACTGAAGCTTTCTTT. This codes for CASSFGHSNTEAFF.

The chain links TRBV6-6 to TRBJ1-5; D is possibly TRBD1 (5 bases). Germline-derived CDR1 and CDR2 are MNHNY and SVGAGI (reference sequence). Trimming removed 6 bases at V and 0 bases at J, with 15 bases between. CDR3 length: 16 residues. The CDR3 DNA is TGTGCCAGCAGGCTAACAGGAGTCTATAGCAATCAGCCCCAGCATTTT. It specifies CASRLTGVYSNQPQHF.

This chain uses TRBV9 with TRBJ1-1; 7 positions match TRBD1. The CDR3 runs to 16 residues. In germline, CDR1 is SGDLS, CDR2 YYNGEE. V was pared by 2 bases and J by 5 bases, with 12 bases of the junction left unmatched. CDR3 coding DNA: TGTGCCAGCAGCGTTGGGAACAGGGGCCCGTTTACTGAAGCTTTCTTT. This codes for CASSVGNRGPFTEAFF.

The chain joins TRBV9 to TRBJ2-6; D is undetermined. Germline values: CDR1 SGDLS, CDR2 YYNGEE. This CDR3 has 15 amino acids. V was clipped by 0 bases and J by 0 bases, with 4 bases between them. In DNA, the CDR3 is TGTGCCAGCAGCGTAGACGGCTCTGGGGCCAACGTCCTGACTTTC. This translates into CASSVDGSGANVLTF.

V is TRBV28 and J is TRBJ2-7, with TRBD2 matching 16 bases. Germline loops: CDR1 MDHEN, CDR2 SYDVKM. CDR3 length equals 18 residues. V gave up 4 bases and J gave up 2 bases; unmatched junction bases: 8. The CDR3, as DNA: TGTGCCAGCAGTTCCCCGGGACTAGCGGGAGGGAACCCCTACGAGCAGTACTTC. It encodes CASSSPGLAGGNPYEQYF.

V usage is TRBV11-2 and J usage is TRBJ2-1; D might be TRBD2 (6 bases). There are 17 residues in the CDR3. CDR1 and CDR2 (germline): SGHAT, FQNNGV. Trimming cost V 5 bases and J 1 base, with 18 bases left between them. In DNA, the CDR3 is TGTGCCAGCAGCCCCCGCCCGGGAGTAAGGTCCTACAATGAGCAGTTCTTC. Translation gives CASSPRPGVRSYNEQFF.

V gene TRBV6-5 combines with J gene TRBJ2-5, with D possibly TRBD2 on 5 matching bases. Germline CDR1 MNHEY, CDR2 SVGAGI. This CDR3 is 14 amino acids long. V lost 7 bases to trimming and J lost 5 bases, with 17 bases between them. In DNA, the CDR3 is TGTGCCAGCACCGGAGGACGTGTCTGGGAGACCCAGTACTTC. It is translated as CASTGGRVWETQYF.

The rearrangement links TRBV5-6 to TRBJ1-1; possibly TRBD1 for D (6 bases). The CDR3 is 14 amino acids. Germline loops: CDR1 SGHDT, CDR2 YYEEEE. The V gene lost 3 bases and the J gene lost 6 bases, with 15 bases spanning the gap. The chain's CDR3 is CASSSSNRVAEAFF. CDR3 DNA sequence: TGTGCCAGCAGCTCCTCCAACAGGGTAGCTGAAGCTTTCTTT. Looking up the rest from reference TRBV5-6 and TRBJ1-1 gives the full variable domain: DAGVTQSPTHLIKTRGQQVTLRCSPKSGHDTVSWYQQALGQGPQFIFQYYEEEERQRGNFPDRFSGHQFPNYSSELNVNALLLGDSALYLCASSSSNRVAEAFFGQGTRLTVV.

The chain is built from TRBV28 and TRBJ2-7; weak D call: TRBD2 (6 bases). The CDR3 sequence is 14 residues long. The germline V gene encodes CDR1 MDHEN and CDR2 SYDVKM. V was clipped by 2 bases and J by 4 bases, with 12 bases between them. The CDR3 DNA follows: TGTGCCAGCAGTTTACGGGGGACCTATTACGAGCAGTACTTC. Its protein product is CASSLRGTYYEQYF.

The gene calls are TRBV7-9 and TRBJ1-1; D perhaps matches TRBD1 (5 bases). Trimming took 0 bases from V and 5 from J, leaving 13 bases between them. Germline V gives CDR1 SEHNR, CDR2 FQNEAQ (reference sequence). The CDR3 is made up of 15 amino acids. The CDR3 region is CASSLAGVGGTEAFF. CDR3 bases: TGTGCCAGCAGCTTAGCAGGGGTTGGTGGGACTGAAGCTTTCTTT.

The gene calls are TRBV19 and TRBJ2-3, with D perhaps matching TRBD1 (6 bases). Germline V gives CDR1 LNHDA, CDR2 SQIVND (reference sequence). Deletions cut 7 bases from V and 6 bases from J, with 20 bases between. The CDR3 loop spans 15 amino acids. The CDR3 spells CASTLSGPGADTQYF. The CDR3 nucleotides read TGTGCCAGTACCCTGAGCGGCCCAGGGGCGGATACGCAGTATTTT.

This chain joins TRBV30 and TRBJ1-4, with 7 bases matching TRBD1. This CDR3 spans 14 amino acids. Trimming cost V 3 bases and J 3 bases; bases outside gene matches: 4. Germline lookup yields CDR1 GTSNPN and CDR2 SVGIG (reference sequence). CDR3 DNA sequence: TGTGCCTGGAGGGAGGGGGCGGCTAATGAAAAACTGTTTTTT. Translating it yields CAWREGAANEKLFF.

This chain joins TRBV5-4 and TRBJ1-1; 8 bases match TRBD1. Losses at the gene ends were 0 bases for V and 4 bases for J; bases not matched to a gene: 5. Germline loops: CDR1 SGHNT, CDR2 YYREEE (reference sequence). CDR3 length: 15 residues. The CDR3 sequence: CASSLAEQGGTEAFF. For the CDR3, the DNA is TGTGCCAGCAGCTTGGCCGAACAGGGGGGCACTGAAGCTTTCTTT.

The rearrangement uses TRBV30 and TRBJ2-7; 8 nucleotides align to TRBD1. CDR1 and CDR2 from the germline V gene are GTSNPN and SVGIG (reference sequence). CDR3 size: 16 residues. V was pared by 2 bases and J by 4 bases, with 13 bases of the junction left unmatched. The CDR3 sequence: CAWSLLPRDRLYEQYF. The CDR3 nucleotides read TGTGCCTGGAGTCTATTACCGCGGGACAGGTTATACGAGCAGTACTTC.

The genes are TRBV15 and TRBJ1-5, with 7 bases fitting TRBD1. The CDR3 length is 14 residues. Germline V gene data show CDR1 as LNHNV and CDR2 as YYDKDF (reference sequence). Germline trimming cut 7 bases from V and 7 bases from J; bases unmatched to any gene: 10. CDR3 in amino acids: CATKPGGGSQPQHF. The DNA for the CDR3 is TGTGCCACCAAACCAGGGGGAGGTAGCCAGCCCCAGCATTTT.

The V gene is TRBV19, the J gene TRBJ1-4; 9 positions match TRBD1. Germline CDR1 reads LNHDA; CDR2 reads SQIVND (reference sequence). The junction had 4 bases not matched to a gene; V was cut back by 1 base and J by 7 bases. This CDR3 has 15 residues. The CDR3 nucleotides are TGTGCCAGTAGTATAGGTGGGACAGGGAGTGAAAAACTGTTTTTT. Protein: CASSIGGTGSEKLFF.

The sample holds a few counts of this clone. The rearrangement joins TRBV5-4 to TRBJ1-1, with 8 nucleotides matching TRBD1. CDR3 length equals 11 residues. Germline lookup yields CDR1 SGHNT and CDR2 YYREEE (reference sequence). CDR3 nucleotide sequence: TGTGTCACAGGGGGGAGCACTGAAGCTTTCTTT. Its translation is CVTGGSTEAFF.

CDR3 protein: CASRTRGRQATNEKLFF. In DNA, the CDR3 is TGTGCCAGTAGGACGCGGGGGCGGCAAGCAACTAATGAAAAACTGTTTTTT. The chain links TRBV19 to TRBJ1-4; the D gene is possibly TRBD1 (6 bases). This CDR3 comprises 17 residues. Germline V gene sequence: CDR1 LNHDA, CDR2 SQIVND (reference sequence). Deletions cut 6 bases from V and 0 bases from J, with 17 bases between. Using reference TRBV19 and TRBJ1-4 for the parts outside the CDR3, the full variable domain is DGGITQSPKYLFRKEGQNVTLSCEQNLNHDAMYWYRQDPGQGLRLIYYSQIVNDFQKGDIAEGYSVSREKKESFPLTVTSAQKNPTAFYLCASRTRGRQATNEKLFFGSGTQLSVL.

The J gene is TRBJ2-6, the V gene TRBV4-2; 8 bases map to TRBD1. V was clipped by 1 base and J by 0 bases; unmatched bases: 11. The V gene's germline CDR1 is LGHNA and CDR2 YNFKEQ. There are 20 residues in the CDR3. CDR3 DNA: TGTGCCAGCAGCCAAGGGGTCCTTGGACAGGGAAGCTCTGGGGCCAACGTCCTGACTTTC. It yields the protein CASSQGVLGQGSSGANVLTF.

The chain is built from TRBV14 and TRBJ1-3; the match to TRBD1 covers 8 bases. This CDR3 is built from 14 residues. Germline lookup yields CDR1 SGHDN and CDR2 FVKESK. V was clipped by 4 bases and J by 10 bases; unmatched bases: 9. The CDR3 protein is CASSPRGTGGTIYF. Here the CDR3 DNA reads TGTGCCAGCAGCCCCAGAGGGACAGGAGGTACCATATATTTT.

The genes are TRBV4-1 and TRBJ2-7; no reliable D call. Germline-derived CDR1 and CDR2 are MGHRA and YSYEKL. Deletions cut 5 bases from V and 0 bases from J, with 17 bases between. The CDR3 extends over 16 amino acids. This chain's CDR3 is CASSGDGFLSSYEQYF. CDR3 nucleotide sequence: TGCGCCAGCAGCGGTGACGGGTTTCTCAGCTCCTACGAGCAGTACTTC.

The chain is built from TRBV29-1 and TRBJ1-2; a possible D gene is TRBD1 (6 bases). CDR1 and CDR2 from the germline V gene are SQVTM and ANQGSEA. V was trimmed by 5 bases and J by 3 bases, leaving 10 bases between them. CDR3 length: 12 residues. In DNA, the CDR3 is TGCAGCGTTTGGCAGGGGCACTATGGCTACACCTTC. This translates into CSVWQGHYGYTF.

The V gene is TRBV9, the J gene TRBJ2-1, with D maybe TRBD2 (7 bases). Germline CDR1 and CDR2: SGDLS and YYNGEE. This CDR3 has 16 residues. Trimming shortened V by 0 bases and J by 7 bases, and 17 bases separated the two germline ends. The CDR3 coding sequence is TGTGCCAGCAGCGTAGATGGGGGGGCGCTTAGTAATGAGCAGTTCTTC. Its protein product is CASSVDGGALSNEQFF.

This chain links TRBV6-2 or TRBV6-3 with TRBJ2-3, with TRBD2 matching over 9 bases. Per germline, CDR1 MNHEY and CDR2 SVGEGT. With V trimmed by 4 bases and J by 1 base, 6 bases remained unmatched. The CDR3 loop spans 16 amino acids. CDR3 loop: CASSFLVAGGTDTQYF. CDR3 in DNA: TGTGCCAGCAGTTTCCTCGTAGCGGGGGGCACAGATACGCAGTATTTT.

This chain joins TRBV7-8 and TRBJ2-5; 9 positions agree with TRBD1. This CDR3 is 15 amino acids long. The germline V gene encodes CDR1 SGHVS and CDR2 FQNEAQ. V was pared by 4 bases and J by 5 bases, with 8 bases of the junction left unmatched. CDR3 protein: CASSSTGGGGETQYF. In DNA, the CDR3 is TGTGCCAGCAGCTCCACAGGGGGCGGTGGGGAGACCCAGTACTTC.

The rearrangement links TRBV28 to TRBJ1-1; D is perhaps TRBD1 (6 bases). CDR3 length: 15 residues. Trimming left V 6 bases short and J 0 bases short, with 14 bases between. CDR1 MDHEN and CDR2 SYDVKM come from the germline V gene. This chain's CDR3 is CASSSPGTLNTEAFF. CDR3 DNA sequence: TGTGCCAGCAGCTCCCCCGGGACATTGAACACTGAAGCTTTCTTT. The complete variable domain, with remaining parts taken from reference TRBV28 and TRBJ1-1, reads DVKVTQSSRYLVKRTGEKVFLECVQDMDHENMFWYRQDPGLGLRLIYFSYDVKMKEKGDIPEGYSVSREKKERFSLILESASTNQTSMYLCASSSPGTLNTEAFFGQGTRLTVV.